This T cell receptor beta chain was identified in a study of T cells after yellow fever vaccination. Whole-study findings and limits: Shared CD4/CD8 clonotypes were a small share, likely from convergent recombination. Subsequent to the booster, the majority of primary-vaccination clones reappeared (96% CD4, 85% to 90% CD8). The secondary response showed a weaker magnitude and a faster peak, day 5 versus 15.

For TCR, cDNA came from 5'RACE template switching, which added a universal primer site and UMIs. MiXCR, run by TCRdb on the 5' RACE reads, gives a single entry per CDR3 protein. Of a few hundred thousand distinct CDR3 sequences in the sample, around 5.2% were seen once. This clonotype appeared many times. The antigen is not known. The input for sequencing was CD4+ T cells sorted from PBMCs, taken on the day of the yellow fever booster vaccination. The TCR originated in a man younger than 35 who received the YFV17D yellow fever vaccine.

CDR3 in amino acids: CASSLSRGSTYEQYV. DNA for the CDR3: TGTGCCAGCAGCTTATCGCGGGGATCGACCTACGAGCAGTACGTC. V usage is TRBV11-2 and J usage is TRBJ2-7; D is possibly TRBD2 (6 bases). V lost 2 bases and J lost 2, with 13 bases in between. CDR1 and CDR2 from the germline V gene are SGHAT and FQNNGV. The CDR3 contains 15 residues.